Given below is one T cell receptor (beta chain) in context. Antigen: not known. The sample is drawn from a study of T-cell reconstitution after alpha-beta-depleted transplantation in children. General study points: Several patients had high TCRbeta diversity at day 60; it came from surviving recipient T cells and thymic progenitors. T cells produced anew were the main source of T-cell counts and diversity one year after transplant.

Preparation of the TCRbeta library was carried out with unique molecular identifiers. TCRdb independently ran MiXCR on the PCR reads; one entry per CDR3 protein. This table holds fewer than 1 million distinct CDR3 sequences, 16% found once. Deletions cut 5 bases from V and 0 bases from J, with 14 bases between. The CDR3 is 15 amino acids. Germline CDR1 DFQATT, CDR2 SNEGSKA (reference sequence). The receptor comes from a male patient aged 5 to 17 who had a stem cell transplant for acute lymphoblastic leukemia, so the T cells may come from the graft donor. The chain carries TRBV20-1 and TRBJ2-4, with D perhaps TRBD2 (6 bases). Sequences were derived from PBMCs, mostly from graft donor cells, sampled 360 days after TCRalphabeta/CD19-depleted stem cell transplant. The CDR3 here is CSAPHLAKAKNIQYF. In nucleotides, the CDR3 is TGCAGTGCTCCGCACCTAGCGAAAGCCAAAAACATTCAGTACTTC.